These 26 T cell receptor beta chains originate from one sample sequenced in a study of T-cell memory formation after mild COVID-19. TCRdb passed the 5' RACE reads through MiXCR, listing each CDR3 protein once. The data show 300,000 to 350,000 distinct CDR3 sequences, around 13% seen once. The specimen sequenced was PBMCs or a T cell subset sorted from them (not recorded which). These receptors were obtained from a man younger than 35 who had mild COVID-19 (a few samples of this study predate the infection). Cell type and time point are not known.

The chain recombines TRBV7-8 with TRBJ1-5; D gene uncertain. V shed 4 bases and J shed 0 bases, with 7 bases lying between them. The CDR3 length is 14 residues. The germline V gene encodes CDR1 SGHVS and CDR2 FQNEAQ. DNA for the CDR3: TGTGCCAGCAGCTCGGAACTTAGCAATCAGCCCCAGCATTTT. Residues: CASSSELSNQPQHF.

This clonotype was recorded a few times. The V call is TRBV6-2 or TRBV6-3, the J call TRBJ1-4; D remains unclear. V lost 6 bases and J lost 7, with 18 bases in between. This CDR3 comprises 15 residues. Germline V gene lookup returns CDR1 MNHEY and CDR2 SVGEGT. The chain's CDR3 is CASSIRRTGSEKLFF. CDR3 nucleotides: TGTGCCAGCAGCATAAGACGGACTGGGAGTGAAAAACTGTTTTTT.

This clonotype was counted at least ten times. CDR3 amino acids: CATSRGGTEQFF. The CDR3 nucleotides read TGTGCCACCAGCAGAGGAGGGACAGAGCAGTTCTTC. This chain links TRBV15 with TRBJ2-1, with D possibly TRBD1 on 6 matching bases. V was clipped by 1 base and J by 10 bases, with 8 bases between them. Germline values: CDR1 LNHNV, CDR2 YYDKDF (reference sequence). The CDR3 length is 12 residues.

This clonotype has just a few counts. The chain carries TRBV19 and TRBJ2-1; TRBD1 might be the D (6 bases). The CDR3 has 14 amino acids. V was pared by 8 bases and J by 2 bases, with 13 bases between. Germline assignment: CDR1 LNHDA and CDR2 SQIVND (reference sequence). In DNA, the CDR3 is TGTGCCAGTTCCGGGACAATCACCTACAATGAGCAGTTCTTC. The encoded protein is CASSGTITYNEQFF.

This clonotype has a count of ten or more. The V call is TRBV7-2, the J call TRBJ2-1; 8 bases map to TRBD2. The V and J ends lost 1 base and 6 bases, in that order; junction bases with no gene match: 5. The germline V gene has CDR1 SGHTA and CDR2 FQGNSA. This CDR3 region has 15 residues. CDR3 coding DNA: TGTGCCAGCAGCTTAGTCAGCGGGGGAACCAATGAGCAGTTCTTC. Translated, it gives CASSLVSGGTNEQFF. Filled out from reference TRBV7-2 and TRBJ2-1, the complete variable domain reads GAGVSQSPSNKVTEKGKDVELRCDPISGHTALYWYRQSLGQGLEFLIYFQGNSAPDKSGLPSDRFSAERTGGSVSTLTIQRTQQEDSAVYLCASSLVSGGTNEQFFGPGTRLTVL.

This clonotype was detected a few times. J is TRBJ2-7 and V is TRBV14, with D maybe TRBD1 (5 bases). The CDR3 is 14 amino acids. Looked up from germline, CDR1 is SGHDN and CDR2 is FVKESK. Deletions cut 1 base from V and 6 bases from J, with 13 bases between. The CDR3 bases are TGTGCCAGCAGCCAAGTTGGGGCAGGATCCGAGCAGTACTTC. Residues: CASSQVGAGSEQYF.

The chain uses TRBV9 and TRBJ1-2; 8 bases align to TRBD1. J was trimmed by 4 bases and V by 0 bases; bases with no gene match: 5. Looked up from germline, CDR1 is SGDLS and CDR2 is YYNGEE. The CDR3 covers 15 residues. The DNA of the CDR3 is TGTGCCAGCAGCGTAGACGGGACAGGTGGCTATGGCTACACCTTC. Protein product: CASSVDGTGGYGYTF.

Ten or more counts support this clonotype. The chain has TRBV4-3 and TRBJ2-3; no clear D. The CDR3 covers 14 residues. CDR1 and CDR2 (germline): LGHNA, YSLEER. The V end lost 0 bases, the J end lost 0 bases, and 4 bases lay between the germline ends. DNA of the CDR3: TGCGCCAGCAGCCAAGATTTTAGCACAGATACGCAGTATTTT. It yields the protein CASSQDFSTDTQYF.

This clonotype has a handful of counts. The CDR3 bases are TGTGCCACCAGTACGAATTTTCCATACAATGAGCAGTTCTTC. As protein: CATSTNFPYNEQFF. The V call is TRBV24-1, the J call TRBJ2-1; D gene uncertain. Between the trimmed V and J ends, which lost 6 bases and 4 bases, there was a span of 12 bases. The CDR3 is made up of 14 amino acids. Germline V CDR1 and CDR2: KGHDR, SFDVKD.

This clonotype was detected many times. The V and J genes are TRBV4-2 and TRBJ2-7; 10 nucleotides agree with TRBD2. Germline CDR1 is LGHNA and CDR2 is YNFKEQ. The CDR3 spans 17 residues. The J segment lost 7 bases and the V segment lost 4 bases, leaving 16 bases of the junction unmatched. The CDR3 nucleotides are TGTGCCAGCAGCCTATCCCTACTAGCGGGGCGGTCAGGGGAGCAGTACTTC. It yields the protein CASSLSLLAGRSGEQYF.

The J gene is TRBJ2-2, the V gene TRBV18; no reliable D call. This CDR3 region has 14 residues. Trimming removed 8 bases at V and 1 base at J, with 11 bases between. The germline V gene has CDR1 KGHSH and CDR2 LQKENI. In DNA form, the CDR3 reads TGTGCCAGCCGCCCTGGAGTGAACACCGGGGAGCTGTTTTTT. Encoded protein: CASRPGVNTGELFF.

This clonotype occurred a few times. CDR3 sequence: CASSLGTSTLGETQYF. The CDR3, as DNA: TGTGCCAGCAGTTTGGGGACTAGCACTTTGGGAGAGACCCAGTACTTC. The chain recombines TRBV12-3 or TRBV12-4 with TRBJ2-5; 9 bases map to TRBD2. V gave up 3 bases and J gave up 4 bases; unmatched junction bases: 9. The CDR3 has 16 amino acids.

The chain carries TRBV6-2 or TRBV6-3 and TRBJ1-2, with a possible D match to TRBD1 (5 bases). The CDR3 covers 15 residues. Trimming removed 4 bases from V and 3 bases from J, with 15 bases in between. Germline V gene data show CDR1 as MNHEY and CDR2 as SVGEGT. CDR3 loop: CASSSPPRGHYGYTF. DNA for the CDR3: TGTGCCAGCAGTTCCCCTCCGCGGGGCCACTATGGCTACACCTTC.

This clonotype was recorded many times. The chain employs TRBV7-3 and TRBJ2-3, with 7 nucleotides matching TRBD2. V was clipped by 1 base and J by 5 bases; unmatched bases: 9. The CDR3 spans 16 residues. CDR1 and CDR2 from the germline V gene are SGHTA and FQGTGA. The CDR3 DNA reads TGTGCCAGCAGCTTAAATTCCCGGGGGGTGAGAGATACGCAGTATTTT. This sequence encodes CASSLNSRGVRDTQYF.

This chain uses TRBV6-4 with TRBJ2-7; 7 nucleotides align to TRBD1. CDR3 length: 15 residues. Germline V CDR1 and CDR2: MRHNA, SNTAGT. Germline trimming cut 4 bases from V and 6 bases from J; bases unmatched to any gene: 12. This CDR3 is CASSGYRGGIGEQYV. Here the CDR3 DNA reads TGTGCCAGCAGTGGTTACAGGGGTGGGATTGGCGAGCAGTACGTC.

In its sample, this clonotype was seen a few times. This chain uses TRBV7-3 with TRBJ2-1, with TRBD1 identical over 8 bases. Trimming removed 2 bases from V and 9 bases from J; junction bases left unmatched: 6. Germline V CDR1 and CDR2: SGHTA, FQGTGA. The CDR3 loop spans 14 amino acids. CDR3 nucleotides: TGTGCCAGCAGCTTAGGGACAGGAAATCCTGAGCAGTTCTTC. The encoded protein is CASSLGTGNPEQFF.

This clonotype showed up just a few times. The chain employs TRBV23-1 and TRBJ2-2; D perhaps matches TRBD2 (5 bases). TRBV23-1 is recorded as an ORF, its role being uncertain. Trimming left V 6 bases short and J 1 base short, with 12 bases between. This CDR3 is built from 15 residues. This CDR3 reads CASSRDTLNTGELFF. The CDR3 bases are TGCGCCAGCAGCCGGGATACCTTGAACACCGGGGAGCTGTTTTTT.

The chain joins TRBV6-5 to TRBJ2-1, with D unresolved. There are 13 residues in the CDR3. Looked up from germline, CDR1 is MNHEY and CDR2 is SVGAGI. The V end lost 0 bases, the J end lost 5 bases, and 5 bases lay between the germline ends. CDR3 loop: CASSYSKDNEQFF. CDR3 DNA: TGTGCCAGCAGTTACTCTAAGGACAATGAGCAGTTCTTC.

The chain links TRBV3-1 to TRBJ1-4; 7 nucleotides agree with TRBD1. The trim removed 2 bases at V and 10 bases at J, leaving 4 bases unmatched. The CDR3 is 13 residues long. Germline assignment: CDR1 LGHDT and CDR2 YNNKEL (reference sequence). CDR3 sequence reads: CASSQKQGVKLFF. In nucleotides, the CDR3 is TGTGCCAGCAGCCAAAAGCAGGGGGTAAAACTGTTTTTT.

This clonotype was detected only a few times. As DNA, the CDR3 is TGTGCCAGCAGCCCCCCCCTTTGGGCCTTAGCCAAAAACATTCAGTACTTC. Translated: CASSPPLWALAKNIQYF. The rearrangement links TRBV7-9 to TRBJ2-4; D gene ambiguous. Looked up from germline, CDR1 is SEHNR and CDR2 is FQNEAQ (reference sequence). V lost 5 bases to trimming and J lost 0 bases, with 17 bases between them. The CDR3 covers 17 residues.

This chain connects TRBV9 to TRBJ1-1; no firm D call. Deletions cut 0 bases from V and 0 bases from J, with 9 bases between. The germline V gene has CDR1 SGDLS and CDR2 YYNGEE. The CDR3 loop spans 15 amino acids. The CDR3 sequence is CASSVVTGMNTEAFF. The CDR3 DNA sequence: TGTGCCAGCAGCGTAGTAACGGGTATGAACACTGAAGCTTTCTTT.

This clonotype occurred a few times. The rearrangement joins TRBV9 to TRBJ2-2; no clear D gene. Germline V lookup: CDR1 SGDLS, CDR2 YYNGEE. V lost 0 bases, J lost 5 bases, and 5 bases lay in between. CDR3 length equals 13 residues. The CDR3: CASSVDPTGELFF. The CDR3 coding sequence is TGTGCCAGCAGCGTAGACCCAACCGGGGAGCTGTTTTTT.

This clonotype has at least ten counts. The V call is TRBV11-2, the J call TRBJ2-7, with D maybe TRBD1 (5 bases). Germline-derived CDR1 and CDR2 are SGHAT and FQNNGV. This CDR3 comprises 12 residues. Trimming pared 4 bases from V and 4 bases from J, leaving 8 bases between. The CDR3 DNA reads as TGTGCCAGCAGCTCCAGGGTTTACGAGCAGTACTTC. The encoded protein is CASSSRVYEQYF.

There are a few counts of this clonotype. The V and J genes are TRBV10-3 and TRBJ2-7, with no clear D. V lost 0 bases and J lost 9, with 9 bases in between. The CDR3 spans 12 residues. Germline V CDR1 and CDR2: ENHRY, SYGVKD. This CDR3 is CAISESNGPQYF. CDR3 in DNA: TGTGCCATCAGTGAGTCGAATGGGCCGCAGTACTTC.

This chain joins TRBV2 and TRBJ2-3, with 10 bases lining up with TRBD1. CDR3 length: 14 amino acids. CDR1 and CDR2 from the germline V gene are SNHLY and FYNNEI. V lost 8 bases, J lost 4 bases, and 6 bases stayed unmatched. The CDR3 sequence is CASDRGQLSDTQYF. DNA for the CDR3: TGTGCCAGCGACAGGGGGCAGTTGTCAGATACGCAGTATTTT.

In its sample, this clonotype was seen many times. The chain recombines TRBV6-1 with TRBJ2-7; tentative D call: TRBD1 (7 bases). Germline V CDR1 and CDR2: MNHNS, SASEGT. The CDR3 has 13 amino acids. Trimming removed 7 bases from V and 3 bases from J, with 13 bases in between. CDR3: CASKRGDSYEQYF. The CDR3 nucleotides read TGTGCCAGCAAGCGCGGGGACAGCTACGAGCAGTACTTC.